This T cell receptor beta chain was identified in a study of spatial heterogeneity in lung cancer. A single record per CDR3 protein comes from TCRdb applying MiXCR to the 5' RACE reads. The sample lists approximately 56,000 distinct CDR3 sequences; 7.4% were seen once. Time point in this sample: blood at routine non-recurrence follow-up after resection. Whole RNA was taken from tumor, nontumor lung or frozen PBMC; it was then sequenced unsorted. There are a few counts of this clonotype. CDR3 length equals 14 residues. CDR1 and CDR2 from the germline V gene are KGHSH and LQKENI. V lost 4 bases and J lost 3; bases outside the gene matches: 5.

The chain has TRBV18 and TRBJ1-2, with TRBD1 identical over 7 bases. The TCR comes from a female donor with early-stage non-small cell lung cancer. Sequences were derived from PBMCs, sampled at follow-up. The CDR3 sequence: CASSRTGTDYGYTF. The CDR3 DNA is TGTGCCAGCTCACGGACCGGGACAGACTATGGCTACACCTTC. The full variable domain, in which reference TRBV18 and TRBJ1-2 provide the parts outside the CDR3, is NAGVMQNPRHLVRRRGQEARLRCSPMKGHSHVYWYRQLPEEGLKFMVYLQKENIIDESGMPKERFSAEFPKEGPSILRIQQVVRGDSAAYFCASSRTGTDYGYTFGSGTRLTVV.